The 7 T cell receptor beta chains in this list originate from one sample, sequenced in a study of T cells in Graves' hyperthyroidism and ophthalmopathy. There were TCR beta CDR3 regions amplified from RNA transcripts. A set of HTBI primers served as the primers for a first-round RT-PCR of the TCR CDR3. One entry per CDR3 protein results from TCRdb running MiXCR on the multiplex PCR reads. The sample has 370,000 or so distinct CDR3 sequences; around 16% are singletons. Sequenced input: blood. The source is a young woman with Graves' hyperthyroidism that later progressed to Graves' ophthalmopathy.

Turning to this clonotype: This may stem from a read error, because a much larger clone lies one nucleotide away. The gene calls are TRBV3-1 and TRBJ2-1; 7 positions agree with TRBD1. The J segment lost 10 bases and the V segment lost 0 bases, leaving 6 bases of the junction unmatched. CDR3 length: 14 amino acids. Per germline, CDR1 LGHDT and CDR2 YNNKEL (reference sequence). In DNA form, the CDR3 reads TGTGCCAGCAGCCAAGACAGGGGGTATTACGAGCAGTTCTTC. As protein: CASSQDRGYYEQFF.

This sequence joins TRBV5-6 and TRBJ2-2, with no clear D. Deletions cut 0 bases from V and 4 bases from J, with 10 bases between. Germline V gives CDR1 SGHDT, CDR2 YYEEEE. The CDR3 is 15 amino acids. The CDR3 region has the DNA TGTGCCAGCAGCTTGGGCAGGACCCGCACCGGGGAGCTGTTTTTT. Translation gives CASSLGRTRTGELFF.

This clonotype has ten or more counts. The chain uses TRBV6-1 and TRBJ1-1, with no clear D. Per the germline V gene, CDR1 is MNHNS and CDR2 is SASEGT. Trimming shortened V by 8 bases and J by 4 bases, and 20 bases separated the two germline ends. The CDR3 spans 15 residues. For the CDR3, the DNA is TGTGCCAGCGGTCCCGGGAAGGGCTCCCTCACTGAAGCTTTCTTT. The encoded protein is CASGPGKGSLTEAFF.

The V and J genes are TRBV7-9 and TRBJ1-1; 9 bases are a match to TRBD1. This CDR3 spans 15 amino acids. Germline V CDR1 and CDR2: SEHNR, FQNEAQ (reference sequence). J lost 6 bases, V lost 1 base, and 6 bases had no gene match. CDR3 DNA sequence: TGTGCCAGCAGCTTAGATCACAGGGGGCGCGCTGAAGCTTTCTTT. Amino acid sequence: CASSLDHRGRAEAFF.

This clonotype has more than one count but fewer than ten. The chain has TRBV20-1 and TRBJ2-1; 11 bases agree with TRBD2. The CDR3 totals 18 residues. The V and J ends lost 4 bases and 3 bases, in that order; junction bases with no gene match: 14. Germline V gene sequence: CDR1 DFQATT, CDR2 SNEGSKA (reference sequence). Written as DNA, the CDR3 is TGCAGTGCTACCACTGTTGGACTAGCGGGCGTCATCTACAATGAGCAGTTCTTC. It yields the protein CSATTVGLAGVIYNEQFF.

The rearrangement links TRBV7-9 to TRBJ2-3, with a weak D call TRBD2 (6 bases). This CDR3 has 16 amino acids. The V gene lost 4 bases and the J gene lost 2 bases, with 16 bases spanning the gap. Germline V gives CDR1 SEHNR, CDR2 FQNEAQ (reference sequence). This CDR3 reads CASSSTGTGYTDTQYF. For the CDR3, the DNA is TGTGCCAGCAGCTCCACCGGGACTGGATACACAGATACGCAGTATTTT.

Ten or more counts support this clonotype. Here the CDR3 DNA reads TGTGCCAGCAGCGAACTAGCGGGGTACGAGCAGTACTTC. It specifies CASSELAGYEQYF. V gene TRBV2 combines with J gene TRBJ2-7; 10 bases are shared with TRBD2. Germline assignment: CDR1 SNHLY and CDR2 FYNNEI. The ends lost 6 bases at V and 4 bases at J; junction bases unmatched: 3. CDR3 length: 13 amino acids.